This T cell receptor (beta chain) emerged from a study of T cells after yellow fever vaccination. Across the study: With SMART-Seq v4 Ultra Low Input, the fractions containing low cell numbers were prepared.

Study-wide findings and caveats: Abundant clonotypes from the bulk population could contaminate FACS-sorted repertoires. There was a small share of clonotypes that showed up in both the CD4 and CD8 compartments. Subsequent booster samples again held most clones from primary vaccination (roughly 96% CD4, approximately 85% CD8).

On this clonotype: The antigen remains unidentified.

TCRdb reprocessed the 5' RACE reads with MiXCR, giving one entry per CDR3 protein. The profile shows 250,000 to 400,000 distinct CDR3 sequences, approximately 4.5% of them singletons. Germline lookup yields CDR1 SNHLY and CDR2 FYNNEI. This CDR3 has 15 residues. Trimming cost V 2 bases and J 5 bases, with 13 bases left between them. The clonotype comes from a man younger than 35 who received the YFV17D yellow fever vaccine. Sequences were derived from PBMCs, sampled 15 days after the yellow fever booster vaccination. The chain is built from TRBV2 and TRBJ1-5; a possible D gene is TRBD1 (5 bases). The chain's CDR3 is CASSEKLAGYQPQHF. The CDR3 DNA reads as TGTGCCAGCAGTGAAAAGTTGGCAGGGTATCAGCCCCAGCATTTT.